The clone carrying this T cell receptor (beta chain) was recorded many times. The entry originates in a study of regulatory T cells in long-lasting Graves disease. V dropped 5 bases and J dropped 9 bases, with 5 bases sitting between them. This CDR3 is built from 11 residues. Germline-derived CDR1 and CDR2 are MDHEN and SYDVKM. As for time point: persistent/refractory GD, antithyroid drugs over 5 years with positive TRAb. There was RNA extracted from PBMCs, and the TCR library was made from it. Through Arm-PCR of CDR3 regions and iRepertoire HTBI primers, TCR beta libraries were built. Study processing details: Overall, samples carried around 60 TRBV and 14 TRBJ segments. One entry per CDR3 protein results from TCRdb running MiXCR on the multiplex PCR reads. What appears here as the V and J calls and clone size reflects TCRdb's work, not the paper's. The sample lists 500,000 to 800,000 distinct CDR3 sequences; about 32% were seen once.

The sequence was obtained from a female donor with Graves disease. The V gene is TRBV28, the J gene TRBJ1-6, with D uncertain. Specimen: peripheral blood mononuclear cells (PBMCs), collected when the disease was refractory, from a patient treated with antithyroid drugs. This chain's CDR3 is CASSPGSPLHF. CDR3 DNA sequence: TGTGCCAGCAGTCCAGGTTCACCCCTCCACTTT.